This T cell receptor (beta chain) was captured by sequencing in a study of blood T cell repertoires in COVID-19. Study-wide context: The cDNA or gDNA used as material had been derived from T cells, B-cell-depleted T cells, or PBMCs.

Study processing details: Reference gene primer amplification in the assay estimated nucleated cell counts. The table came from immunoSEQ multiplex PCR; TCRdb's copy has only in-frame clones and leaves some out. The V and J calls and the clone size are those of that table, but D and trimming were determined from the DNA. Of roughly 70,000 clones listed, approximately 73% are singletons. Seattle-derived patients entered the study during active infection and were followed longitudinally. This CDR3 is built from 13 residues. Germline lookup yields CDR1 SNHLY and CDR2 FYNNEI. The V gene end was trimmed by 1 base and the J gene end by 9 bases; junction bases not matched to a gene: 3.

V is TRBV2 and J is TRBJ2-1; 7 nucleotides agree with TRBD2. The TCR originated in a man in his sixties with COVID-19, enrolled during active disease. Sequenced input: peripheral blood. In nucleotides, the CDR3 is TGTGCCAGCAGTGAAGTCGGGGGGACTGAGCAGTTCTTC. Protein: CASSEVGGTEQFF.